One and the same sample provided the 19 T cell receptor beta chains below, sequenced in a study of T cell repertoires in cytomegalovirus infection. What these receptors recognize is not known. TCRdb used MiXCR to reprocess the reads, holding one entry per CDR3 protein. In the table there are roughly 990,000 distinct CDR3 sequences, less than 40% of which are singletons. The sequences come from cultured CD8+ T cells from PBMCs, collected from culture after CMV antigen stimulation. The receptors here all came from a human donor in good health (CMV status not recorded). Some clones in this sample may be carry-over from other donors' samples.

CDR3 protein: CASSLRTGGDTEAFF. CDR3 in DNA: TGTGCCAGCAGCCTCAGAACAGGGGGCGACACTGAAGCTTTCTTT. V is TRBV7-9 and J is TRBJ1-1; 9 bases are shared with TRBD1. With V trimmed by 5 bases and J by 3 bases, 7 bases remained unmatched. Germline-derived CDR1 and CDR2 are SEHNR and FQNEAQ (reference sequence). The CDR3 has 15 amino acids.

Ten or more counts support this clonotype. The V gene is TRBV7-8, the J gene TRBJ2-2, with D possibly being TRBD2 (5 bases). Germline CDR1 reads SGHVS; CDR2 reads FQNEAQ. Between the trimmed V and J ends, which lost 8 bases and 1 base, there was a span of 8 bases. CDR3 length: 13 residues. The CDR3 DNA sequence: TGTGCCAGCGAGGGCCAGAACACCGGGGAGCTGTTTTTT. Translated: CASEGQNTGELFF. The whole variable domain, remainder taken from reference TRBV7-8 and TRBJ2-2, is GAGVSQSPRYKVAKRGQDVALRCDPISGHVSLFWYQQALGQGPEFLTYFQNEAQLDKSGLPSDRFFAERPEGSVSTLKIQRTQQEDSAVYLCASEGQNTGELFFGEGSRLTVL.

This clonotype appeared a few times. CDR3 in amino acids: CASSPEGLAGVTDTQYF. The CDR3 DNA reads TGTGCCAGTAGTCCTGAGGGACTAGCGGGGGTCACAGATACGCAGTATTTT. This chain links TRBV19 with TRBJ2-3; 14 positions agree with TRBD2. V lost 5 bases to trimming and J lost 2 bases; unmatched junction nucleotides: 6. Germline loops: CDR1 LNHDA, CDR2 SQIVND (reference sequence). CDR3 size: 17 residues.

The chain recombines TRBV20-1 with TRBJ2-5; no definite D call. Germline V gene data show CDR1 as DFQATT and CDR2 as SNEGSKA (reference sequence). V lost 4 bases to trimming and J lost 2 bases, with 14 bases between them. The CDR3 covers 14 residues. The CDR3 coding sequence is TGCAGTGCTACCTTGGTGGCAGCGCAAGAGACCCAGTACTTC. This translates into CSATLVAAQETQYF.

The gene calls are TRBV7-9 and TRBJ2-2; 8 bases align to TRBD1. This CDR3 contains 14 residues. From germline, CDR1 is SEHNR and CDR2 FQNEAQ (reference sequence). The V gene end was trimmed by 8 bases and the J gene end by 7 bases; junction bases not matched to a gene: 9. The CDR3 DNA sequence: TGTGCCAGCGTCCAGGGGGCGGTTGACGGGGAGCTGTTTTTT. Translated: CASVQGAVDGELFF.

There are a few counts of this clonotype. The chain links TRBV12-3 or TRBV12-4 to TRBJ1-2; 7 positions match TRBD1. This CDR3 has 16 amino acids. Unmatched junction bases numbered 10, after V lost 6 bases and J lost 0 bases. The CDR3 loop is CASRLGTAGANYGYTF. The DNA for the CDR3 is TGTGCCAGCAGACTCGGGACAGCCGGAGCTAACTATGGCTACACCTTC.

The sample holds a few counts of this clonotype. V gene TRBV4-1 combines with J gene TRBJ1-1, with D tentatively TRBD1 (6 bases). Germline CDR1 and CDR2: MGHRA and YSYEKL. The CDR3 is 15 amino acids. V lost 0 bases to trimming and J lost 3 bases, with 11 bases between them. CDR3 coding DNA: TGCGCCAGCAGCCAAGATCCGGGACAACACACTGAAGCTTTCTTT. It is translated as CASSQDPGQHTEAFF.

This clonotype was seen only a few times. The chain combines TRBV2 with TRBJ2-7, with D unclear. V dropped 4 bases and J dropped 9 bases, with 16 bases sitting between them. The germline V gene encodes CDR1 SNHLY and CDR2 FYNNEI. The CDR3 loop spans 13 amino acids. CDR3 DNA sequence: TGTGCCAGCAGTGCTCCTTCCTCTACTCGGCAGTACTTC. Its protein product is CASSAPSSTRQYF.

In its sample, this clonotype was seen many times. This rearrangement joins TRBV7-8 to TRBJ1-1; D is perhaps TRBD1 (5 bases). V was pared by 5 bases and J by 5 bases, with 18 bases between. The CDR3 has 15 residues. Germline-derived CDR1 and CDR2 are SGHVS and FQNEAQ. The CDR3 here is CASSPGPGYRTEAFF. In DNA, the CDR3 is TGTGCCAGCAGCCCCGGGCCAGGGTATAGGACTGAAGCTTTCTTT.

The genes are TRBV15 and TRBJ1-2, with TRBD1 as a possible D gene (5 bases). There are 15 residues in the CDR3. The V end lost 0 bases, the J end lost 7 bases, and 15 bases lay between the germline ends. Germline values: CDR1 LNHNV, CDR2 YYDKDF (reference sequence). The CDR3 nucleotides are TGTGCCACCAGCAGAGATCTTGGGGCCTCGGGTGGCTACACCTTC. Translation: CATSRDLGASGGYTF.

The chain uses TRBV13 and TRBJ1-2; the D gene is possibly TRBD1 (6 bases). The CDR3 is 13 amino acids. V was cut by 4 bases and J by 8 bases, with 14 bases left in between. CDR1 and CDR2 from the germline V gene are PRHDT and FYEKMQ (reference sequence). CDR3: CASSYPGVGGYTF. Here the CDR3 DNA reads TGTGCCAGCAGCTACCCAGGGGTCGGCGGCTACACCTTC.

The V and J genes are TRBV6-8 and TRBJ1-2; D is unclear. The germline V gene encodes CDR1 MNHGY and CDR2 SAAAGT. The CDR3 runs to 11 residues. The CDR3 here is CVTLGTRGYTF. In DNA, the CDR3 is TGTGTCACCTTAGGCACCCGAGGCTACACCTTC.

V is TRBV2 and J is TRBJ2-4; D is possibly TRBD2 (5 bases). V dropped 2 bases and J dropped 1 base, with 9 bases sitting between them. CDR1 and CDR2 (germline): SNHLY, FYNNEI. This CDR3 is 15 amino acids long. The CDR3 DNA reads as TGTGCCAGCAGTGAATACCGAGGGGCCAAAAACATTCAGTACTTC. It specifies CASSEYRGAKNIQYF.

This clonotype was counted many times. This chain uses TRBV7-2 with TRBJ2-1; 7 bases are shared with TRBD2. Per germline, CDR1 SGHTA and CDR2 FQGNSA. This CDR3 contains 14 residues. V lost 5 bases, J lost 5 bases, and 6 bases stayed unmatched. The CDR3: CASSRRGDDNEQFF. The CDR3 bases are TGTGCCAGCAGCCGCCGGGGGGACGACAATGAGCAGTTCTTC.

CDR3 nucleotide sequence: TGTGCCAGCAGCCAAGATTCGGCGGGAAAAGGCGGGGAGCTGTTTTTT. Amino acid sequence: CASSQDSAGKGGELFF. The V call is TRBV4-2, the J call TRBJ2-2; a possible D gene is TRBD2 (6 bases). This CDR3 is built from 16 residues. The V end lost 0 bases, the J end lost 7 bases, and 15 bases lay between the germline ends. CDR1 and CDR2 (germline): LGHNA, YNFKEQ.

In its sample, this clonotype was seen a few times. This chain joins TRBV6-1 and TRBJ2-1; a weak D match, TRBD2 (5 bases). The ends were cut back, 6 bases at V and 2 bases at J, with 11 bases in the middle. Germline assignment: CDR1 MNHNS and CDR2 SASEGT. This CDR3 has 14 residues. The CDR3 loop reads CASSQRLPYNEQFF. CDR3 DNA: TGTGCCAGCAGCCAGCGGCTACCCTACAATGAGCAGTTCTTC.

This chain connects TRBV6-6 to TRBJ2-5, with unresolved D. Germline values: CDR1 MNHNY, CDR2 SVGAGI (reference sequence). The CDR3 consists of 14 residues. Trimming shortened V by 6 bases and J by 0 bases, and 11 bases separated the two germline ends. The CDR3 here is CASSRMAYQETQYF. CDR3 DNA sequence: TGTGCCAGCAGCCGGATGGCATACCAAGAGACCCAGTACTTC.

This clonotype has more than one count but fewer than ten. The rearrangement uses TRBV10-1 and TRBJ2-5; tentative D call: TRBD1 (6 bases). This CDR3 comprises 13 residues. Looked up from germline, CDR1 is WNHNN and CDR2 is SYGVQD (reference sequence). The V end was cut by 7 bases, the J end by 1 base, with 10 bases between. The CDR3 DNA reads as TGCGCCAGCAACGGACAGATCCAAGAGACCCAGTACTTC. Protein sequence: CASNGQIQETQYF.

Concerning this clonotype itself: An end of the junction does not agree with germline; a read error may underlie this. The CDR3 protein is CASNQGLVAYNSPLHF. The CDR3 DNA is TGTGCCAGCAACCAAGGACTAGTAGCCTATAATTCACCCCTCCACTTT. The V and J genes are TRBV14 and TRBJ1-6; D gene uncertain. The CDR3 is 16 amino acids. Per germline, CDR1 SGHDN and CDR2 FVKESK.